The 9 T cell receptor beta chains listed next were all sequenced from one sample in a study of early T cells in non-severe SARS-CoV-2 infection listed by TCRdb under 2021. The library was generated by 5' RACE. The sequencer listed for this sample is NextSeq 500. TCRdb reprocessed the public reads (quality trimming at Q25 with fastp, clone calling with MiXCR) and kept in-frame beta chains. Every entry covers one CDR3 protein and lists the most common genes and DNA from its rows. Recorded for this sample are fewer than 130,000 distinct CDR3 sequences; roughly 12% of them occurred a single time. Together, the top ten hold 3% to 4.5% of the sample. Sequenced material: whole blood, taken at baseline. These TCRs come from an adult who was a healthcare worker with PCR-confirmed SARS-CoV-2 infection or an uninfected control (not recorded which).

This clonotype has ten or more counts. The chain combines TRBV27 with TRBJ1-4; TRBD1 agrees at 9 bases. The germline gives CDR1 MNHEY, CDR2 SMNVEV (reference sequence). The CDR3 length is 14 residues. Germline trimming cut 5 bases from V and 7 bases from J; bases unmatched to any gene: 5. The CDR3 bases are TGTGCCAGCAGTCAGGACAGGGGTGTTGAAAAACTGTTTTTT. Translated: CASSQDRGVEKLFF.

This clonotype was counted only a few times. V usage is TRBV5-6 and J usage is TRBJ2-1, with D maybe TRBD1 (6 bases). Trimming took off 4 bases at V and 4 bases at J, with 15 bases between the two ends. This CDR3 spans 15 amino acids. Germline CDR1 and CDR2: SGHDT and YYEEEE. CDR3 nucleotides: TGTGCCAGCAGCCGTACCCCAGGGGATTACAATGAGCAGTTCTTC. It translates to CASSRTPGDYNEQFF.

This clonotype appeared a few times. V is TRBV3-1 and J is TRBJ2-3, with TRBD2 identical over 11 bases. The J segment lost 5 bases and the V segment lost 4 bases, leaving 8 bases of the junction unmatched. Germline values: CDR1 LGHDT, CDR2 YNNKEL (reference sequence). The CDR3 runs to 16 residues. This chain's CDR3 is CASSPRLAGLRDTQYF. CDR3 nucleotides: TGTGCCAGCAGCCCTAGACTAGCGGGGCTGAGAGATACGCAGTATTTT.

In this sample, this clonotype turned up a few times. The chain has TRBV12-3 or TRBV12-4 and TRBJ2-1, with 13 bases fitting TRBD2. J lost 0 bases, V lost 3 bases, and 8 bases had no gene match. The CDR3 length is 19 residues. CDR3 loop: CASSFGTSGTQVSYNEQFF. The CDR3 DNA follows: TGTGCCAGCAGTTTCGGGACTAGCGGGACCCAGGTCTCCTACAATGAGCAGTTCTTC.

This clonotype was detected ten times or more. CDR3 sequence: CASSKGLAGGCNEQFF. In nucleotides, the CDR3 is TGTGCCAGCAGCAAAGGACTAGCGGGGGGTTGCAATGAGCAGTTCTTC. This rearrangement joins TRBV21-1 to TRBJ2-1; TRBD2, the table's D call, was not compared with the DNA. TRBV21-1 is marked as a pseudogene. The CDR3 extends over 16 amino acids.

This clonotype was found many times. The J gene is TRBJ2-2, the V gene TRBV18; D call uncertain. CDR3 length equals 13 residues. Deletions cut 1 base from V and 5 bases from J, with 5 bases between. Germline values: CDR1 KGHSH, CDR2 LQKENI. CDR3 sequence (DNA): TGTGCCAGCTCACCACAGGAAACCGGGGAGCTGTTTTTT. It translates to CASSPQETGELFF.

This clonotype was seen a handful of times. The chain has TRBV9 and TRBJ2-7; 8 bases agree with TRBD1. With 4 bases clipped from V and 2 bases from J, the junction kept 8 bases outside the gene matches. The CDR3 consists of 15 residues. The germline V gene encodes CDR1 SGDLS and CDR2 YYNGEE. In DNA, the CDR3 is TGTGCCAGCAGCCCGGACAGGGCTCCCACCTACGAGCAGTACTTC. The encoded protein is CASSPDRAPTYEQYF.

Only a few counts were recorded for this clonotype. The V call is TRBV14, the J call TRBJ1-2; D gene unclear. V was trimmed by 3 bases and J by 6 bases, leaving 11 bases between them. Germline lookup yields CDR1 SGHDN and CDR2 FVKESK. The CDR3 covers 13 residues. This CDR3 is CASSQNLGDGYTF. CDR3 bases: TGTGCCAGCAGCCAGAACTTGGGAGATGGCTACACCTTC.

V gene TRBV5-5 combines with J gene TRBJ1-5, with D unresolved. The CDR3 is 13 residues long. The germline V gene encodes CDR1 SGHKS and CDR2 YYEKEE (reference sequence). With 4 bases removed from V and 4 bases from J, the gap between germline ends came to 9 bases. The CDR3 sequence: CASSPVGNQPQHF. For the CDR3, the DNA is TGTGCCAGCAGCCCGGTCGGTAATCAGCCCCAGCATTTT.